The 4 T cell receptor beta chains reported below all come from one sample, sequenced in a study of cytomegalovirus exposure and HLA in healthy donors listed by TCRdb under 2017. The library came from the immunoSEQ multiplex PCR assay. TCRdb took over this immuneACCESS table, retaining in-frame rearrangements with V and J assigned. Such tables are incomplete; in checked studies, under half of the missing clones stem from an unresolved V gene, and the remainder is unexplained. Recorded for this sample are a few hundred thousand clones; 85% to 90% of them occurred a single time. The top ten hold more than 0.35% of the sample. The source material was PBMCs. These receptor sequences come from a woman between 18 and 30 years old in good health and CMV-seronegative.

The chain recombines TRBV5-1 with TRBJ1-1; TRBD1 matches 7 bases. The CDR3 extends over 15 amino acids. Germline CDR1 and CDR2: SGHRS and YFSETQ. The ends lost 1 base at V and 4 bases at J; junction bases unmatched: 7. CDR3: CASSLYGTVGTEAFF. The CDR3 DNA follows: TGCGCCAGCAGCTTGTACGGGACAGTCGGCACTGAAGCTTTCTTT.

The chain has TRBV5-1 and TRBJ2-1; possible D gene TRBD1, 6 bases. CDR3 length equals 17 residues. V gave up 4 bases and J gave up 5 bases, with 22 bases separating them. Looked up from germline, CDR1 is SGHRS and CDR2 is YFSETQ. CDR3 sequence: CASSVDSLRLQNNEQFF. CDR3 in DNA: TGCGCCAGCAGCGTGGACAGTTTACGACTACAAAACAATGAGCAGTTCTTC. Based on the CDR3 plus reference TRBV5-1 and TRBJ2-1, the full variable domain is KAGVTQTPRYLIKTRGQQVTLSCSPISGHRSVSWYQQTPGQGLQFLFEYFSETQRNKGNFPGRFSGRQFSNSRSEMNVSTLELGDSALYLCASSVDSLRLQNNEQFFGPGTRLTVL.

The rearrangement links TRBV19 to TRBJ1-1; TRBD1 matches at 8 bases. CDR3 size: 14 residues. Germline V gene data show CDR1 as LNHDA and CDR2 as SQIVND (reference sequence). J lost 4 bases, V lost 3 bases, and 4 bases had no gene match. The CDR3 loop is CASSIQGARTEAFF. CDR3 bases: TGTGCCAGTAGTATCCAGGGGGCGCGCACTGAAGCTTTCTTT.

The chain recombines TRBV19 with TRBJ1-6; perhaps TRBD1 as D (5 bases). V was cut by 3 bases and J by 10 bases, with 7 bases left in between. The CDR3 contains 12 residues. Germline loops: CDR1 LNHDA, CDR2 SQIVND (reference sequence). This CDR3 is CASSIGGSPLHF. The DNA of the CDR3 is TGTGCCAGTAGTATCGGGGGGTCACCCCTCCACTTT. Together with reference TRBV19 and TRBJ1-6, the CDR3 gives the full variable domain: DGGITQSPKYLFRKEGQNVTLSCEQNLNHDAMYWYRQDPGQGLRLIYYSQIVNDFQKGDIAEGYSVSREKKESFPLTVTSAQKNPTAFYLCASSIGGSPLHFGNGTRLTVT.